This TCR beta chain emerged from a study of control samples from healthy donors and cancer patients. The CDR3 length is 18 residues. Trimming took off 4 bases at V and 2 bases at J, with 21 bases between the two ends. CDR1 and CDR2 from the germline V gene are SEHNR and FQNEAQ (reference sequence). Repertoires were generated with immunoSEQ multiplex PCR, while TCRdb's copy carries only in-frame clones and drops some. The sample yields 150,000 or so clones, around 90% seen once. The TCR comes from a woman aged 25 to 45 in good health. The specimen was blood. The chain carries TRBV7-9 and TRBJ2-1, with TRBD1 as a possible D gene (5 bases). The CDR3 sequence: CASSYPIGHTGTYNEQFF. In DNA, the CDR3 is TGTGCCAGCAGCTACCCGATCGGACATACTGGGACCTACAATGAGCAGTTCTTC.